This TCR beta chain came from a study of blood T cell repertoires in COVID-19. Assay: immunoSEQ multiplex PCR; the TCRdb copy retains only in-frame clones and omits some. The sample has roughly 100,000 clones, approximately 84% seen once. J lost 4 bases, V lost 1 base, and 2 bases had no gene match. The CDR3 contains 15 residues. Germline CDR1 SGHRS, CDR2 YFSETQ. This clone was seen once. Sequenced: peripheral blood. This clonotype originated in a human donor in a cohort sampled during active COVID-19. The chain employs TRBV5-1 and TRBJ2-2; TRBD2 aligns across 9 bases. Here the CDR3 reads CASSLRGLATGELFF. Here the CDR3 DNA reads TGCGCCAGCAGCTTGAGGGGACTAGCCACCGGGGAGCTGTTTTTT.